Following are 15 T cell receptor beta chains from one sample sequenced in a study of blood T cell repertoires in COVID-19. The method was immunoSEQ multiplex PCR; TCRdb's version includes in-frame clones alone and lacks a portion of them. The sample records tens of thousands of clones, approximately 83% being singletons. The sequenced sample was peripheral blood. All receptors derive from a man in his forties with acute or convalescent COVID-19.

The rearrangement joins TRBV2 to TRBJ1-2; D not certain. V gave up 1 base and J gave up 4 bases, with 7 bases separating them. Per the germline V gene, CDR1 is SNHLY and CDR2 is FYNNEI. CDR3 length: 13 amino acids. CDR3 sequence: CASSEGLGYGYTF. For the CDR3, the DNA is TGTGCCAGCAGTGAAGGACTAGGCTATGGCTACACCTTC.

This clone was seen a single time. The chain links TRBV15 to TRBJ2-3; TRBD2 matches 8 bases. The CDR3 has 17 amino acids. The junction had 11 bases not matched to a gene; V was cut back by 3 bases and J by 3 bases. Germline values: CDR1 LNHNV, CDR2 YYDKDF (reference sequence). The CDR3 nucleotides are TGTGCCACCAGCAGCTCCCGGGAGGGGATCGGTACAGATACGCAGTATTTT. This encodes CATSSSREGIGTDTQYF.

V is TRBV7-7 and J is TRBJ2-5, with TRBD2 identical over 9 bases. Germline-derived CDR1 and CDR2 are SSHAT and FNYEAQ (reference sequence). This CDR3 is 16 amino acids long. Germline trimming cut 5 bases from V and 6 bases from J; bases unmatched to any gene: 13. CDR3 bases: TGTGCCAGCAGCCCAACCGGGACTAGCAATAGACAGACCCAGTACTTC. Protein: CASSPTGTSNRQTQYF.

The chain uses TRBV12-5 and TRBJ2-5, with a weak D call TRBD1 (5 bases). This CDR3 contains 16 residues. Germline V gene lookup returns CDR1 LGHNT and CDR2 FRNRAP. Deletions cut 6 bases from V and 5 bases from J, with 22 bases between. CDR3 nucleotides: TGTGCTAGTGGCCTCGTTCTAGGCAGGGCTTGGGAGACCCAGTACTTC. Its protein product is CASGLVLGRAWETQYF.

This chain uses TRBV5-8 with TRBJ1-6; 7 bases are shared with TRBD1. V shed 5 bases and J 10 bases; nucleotides not matched to a gene: 6. The CDR3 has 13 residues. In germline, CDR1 is SGHTS, CDR2 YDEGEE. The CDR3 reads CASRSTGASPLHF. As DNA, the CDR3 is TGTGCCAGCAGGTCCACAGGGGCCTCACCCCTCCACTTT. The entire variable domain, with the rest obtained from reference TRBV5-8 and TRBJ1-6, is as follows: EAGVTQSPTHLIKTRGQQATLRCSPISGHTSVYWYQQALGLGLQFLLWYDEGEERNRGNFPPRFSGRQFPNYSSELNVNALELEDSALYLCASRSTGASPLHFGNGTRLTVT.

This clone was found once. This sequence joins TRBV10-2 and TRBJ2-1, with D possibly matching TRBD2 (7 bases). The germline V gene has CDR1 WSHSY and CDR2 SAAADI. V was trimmed by 3 bases and J by 0 bases, leaving 12 bases between them. The CDR3 contains 16 residues. In DNA form, the CDR3 reads TGCGCCAGCAGTGACCCACGGGGGGCCTCCTACAATGAGCAGTTCTTC. Its protein product is CASSDPRGASYNEQFF.

The chain recombines TRBV5-1 with TRBJ2-2, with D tentatively TRBD1 (6 bases). Germline lookup yields CDR1 SGHRS and CDR2 YFSETQ. The V gene lost 2 bases and the J gene lost 5 bases, with 13 bases spanning the gap. The CDR3 loop spans 15 amino acids. The chain's CDR3 is CASSFQGQVTGELFF. For the CDR3, the DNA is TGCGCCAGCAGCTTTCAGGGGCAAGTAACCGGGGAGCTGTTTTTT.

The chain joins TRBV6-1 to TRBJ1-1; unclear D gene. This CDR3 has 17 amino acids. Looked up from germline, CDR1 is MNHNS and CDR2 is SASEGT. V lost 1 base and J lost 4, with 19 bases in between. CDR3 nucleotide sequence: TGTGCCAGCAGTGAAGGCTTTACCCTCCGGCGGGGCACTGAAGCTTTCTTT. Translated, it gives CASSEGFTLRRGTEAFF.

This clone was detected only once. The chain couples TRBV6-5 to TRBJ1-1, with a possible D match to TRBD1 (6 bases). The V and J ends lost 11 bases and 2 bases respectively, with 15 bases between them. Germline-derived CDR1 and CDR2 are MNHEY and SVGAGI. The CDR3 has 13 residues. The CDR3 is CAALGQFNTEAFF. The CDR3 coding sequence is TGTGCCGCCCTAGGACAGTTCAACACTGAAGCTTTCTTT.

This clone was recorded once. J is TRBJ1-4 and V is TRBV30; TRBD1 is a possible D gene (6 bases). Germline-derived CDR1 and CDR2 are GTSNPN and SVGIG (reference sequence). CDR3 length equals 13 residues. Trimming took 4 bases from V and 4 from J, leaving 10 bases between them. The CDR3 loop is CAWKGGGNEKLFF. DNA for the CDR3: TGTGCCTGGAAAGGGGGTGGTAATGAAAAACTGTTTTTT.

The V gene is TRBV29-1, the J gene TRBJ1-2; TRBD1 might be the D (5 bases). V dropped 7 bases and J dropped 8 bases, with 20 bases sitting between them. CDR3 length: 13 amino acids. The V gene's germline CDR1 is SQVTM and CDR2 ANQGSEA. CDR3 bases: TGCAGCGGTGGGTTGGGGGTTGGAGGGGGCTACACCTTC. Translation gives CSGGLGVGGGYTF.

The chain carries TRBV30 and TRBJ1-3; tentatively, D is TRBD1 (5 bases). The germline V gene encodes CDR1 GTSNPN and CDR2 SVGIG (reference sequence). This CDR3 is 17 amino acids long. Trimming left V 0 bases short and J 2 bases short, with 17 bases between. CDR3 sequence (DNA): TGTGCCTGGAGTGTAGGCACAGGCCGGACCCCTGGAAACACCATATATTTT. This encodes CAWSVGTGRTPGNTIYF.

J is TRBJ2-1 and V is TRBV11-3; D might be TRBD2 (6 bases). Germline V lookup: CDR1 SGHNT, CDR2 YENEEA. This CDR3 comprises 15 residues. Between the trimmed V and J ends, which lost 1 base and 0 bases, there was a span of 7 bases. CDR3 sequence (DNA): TGTGCCAGCAGCTTAGCGGGGGTCTCCTACAATGAGCAGTTCTTC. Protein sequence: CASSLAGVSYNEQFF.

The chain employs TRBV7-9 and TRBJ2-7, with a weak D call TRBD2 (6 bases). This CDR3 has 12 residues. Between the trimmed V and J ends, which lost 5 bases and 4 bases, there was a span of 9 bases. Germline assignment: CDR1 SEHNR and CDR2 FQNEAQ (reference sequence). The DNA for the CDR3 is TGTGCCAGCAGCGCGACTAGTTACGAGCAGTACTTC. Protein product: CASSATSYEQYF.

This rearrangement joins TRBV2 to TRBJ1-2, with D possibly being TRBD1 (5 bases). From germline, CDR1 is SNHLY and CDR2 FYNNEI. The CDR3 runs 14 residues. V gave up 5 bases and J gave up 7 bases, with 17 bases separating them. CDR3 loop: CASSPRVTASGYTF. In DNA form, the CDR3 reads TGTGCCAGCAGTCCCAGGGTTACGGCGAGTGGCTACACCTTC. The full variable domain, in which reference TRBV2 and TRBJ1-2 provide the parts outside the CDR3, is EPEVTQTPSHQVTQMGQEVILRCVPISNHLYFYWYRQILGQKVEFLVSFYNNEISEKSEIFDDQFSVERPDGSNFTLKIRSTKLEDSAMYFCASSPRVTASGYTFGSGTRLTVV.